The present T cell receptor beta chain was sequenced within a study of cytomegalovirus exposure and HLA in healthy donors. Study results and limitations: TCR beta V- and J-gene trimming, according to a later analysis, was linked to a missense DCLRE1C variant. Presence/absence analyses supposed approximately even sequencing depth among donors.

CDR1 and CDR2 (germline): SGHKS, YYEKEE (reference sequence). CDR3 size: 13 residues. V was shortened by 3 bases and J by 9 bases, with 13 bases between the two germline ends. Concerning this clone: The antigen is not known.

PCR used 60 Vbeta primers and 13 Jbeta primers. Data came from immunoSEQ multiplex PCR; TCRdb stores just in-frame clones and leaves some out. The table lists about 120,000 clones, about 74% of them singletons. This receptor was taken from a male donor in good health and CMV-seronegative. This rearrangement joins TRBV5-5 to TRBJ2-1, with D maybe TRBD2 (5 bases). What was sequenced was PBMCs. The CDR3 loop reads CASSSISVAEQFF. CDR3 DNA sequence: TGTGCCAGCAGCTCCATTAGCGTGGCTGAGCAGTTCTTC.